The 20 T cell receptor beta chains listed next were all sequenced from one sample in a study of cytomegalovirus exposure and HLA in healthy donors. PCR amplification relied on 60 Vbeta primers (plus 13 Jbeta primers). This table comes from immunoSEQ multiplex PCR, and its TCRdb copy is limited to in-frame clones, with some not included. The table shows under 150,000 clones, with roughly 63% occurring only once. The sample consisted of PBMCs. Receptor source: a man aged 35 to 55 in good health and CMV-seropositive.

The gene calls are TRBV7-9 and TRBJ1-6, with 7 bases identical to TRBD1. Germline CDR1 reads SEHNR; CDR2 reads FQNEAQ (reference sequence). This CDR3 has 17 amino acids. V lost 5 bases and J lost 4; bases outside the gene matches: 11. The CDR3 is CASSKRDRGFYNSPLHF. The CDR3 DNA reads TGTGCCAGCAGCAAACGGGACAGAGGTTTTTATAATTCACCCCTCCACTTT.

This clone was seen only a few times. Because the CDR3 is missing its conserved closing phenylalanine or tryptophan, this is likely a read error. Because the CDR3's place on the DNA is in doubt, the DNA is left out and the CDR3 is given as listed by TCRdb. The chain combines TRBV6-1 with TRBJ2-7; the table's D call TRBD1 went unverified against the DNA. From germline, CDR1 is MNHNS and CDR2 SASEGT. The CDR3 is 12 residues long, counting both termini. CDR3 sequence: CASSVLGQRNTL.

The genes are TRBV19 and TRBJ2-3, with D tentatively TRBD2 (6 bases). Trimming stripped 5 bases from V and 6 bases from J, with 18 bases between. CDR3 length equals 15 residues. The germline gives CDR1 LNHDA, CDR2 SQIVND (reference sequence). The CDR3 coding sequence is TGTGCCAGTAGTTACCTCGGGAGCCCTAGGGATACGCAGTATTTT. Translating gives CASSYLGSPRDTQYF. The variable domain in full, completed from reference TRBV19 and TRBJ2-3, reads DGGITQSPKYLFRKEGQNVTLSCEQNLNHDAMYWYRQDPGQGLRLIYYSQIVNDFQKGDIAEGYSVSREKKESFPLTVTSAQKNPTAFYLCASSYLGSPRDTQYFGPGTRLTVL.

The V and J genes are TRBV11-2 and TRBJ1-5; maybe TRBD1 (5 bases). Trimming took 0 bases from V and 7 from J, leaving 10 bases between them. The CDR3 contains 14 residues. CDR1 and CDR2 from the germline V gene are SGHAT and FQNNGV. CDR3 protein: CASSLEAGQQPQHF. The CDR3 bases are TGTGCCAGCAGCTTAGAGGCAGGGCAACAGCCCCAGCATTTT.

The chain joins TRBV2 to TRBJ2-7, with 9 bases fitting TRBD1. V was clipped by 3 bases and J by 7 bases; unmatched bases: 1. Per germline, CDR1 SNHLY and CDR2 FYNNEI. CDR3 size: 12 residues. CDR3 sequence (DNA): TGTGCCAGCAGTGAGGACAGGGGAGAGCAGTACTTC. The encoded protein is CASSEDRGEQYF.

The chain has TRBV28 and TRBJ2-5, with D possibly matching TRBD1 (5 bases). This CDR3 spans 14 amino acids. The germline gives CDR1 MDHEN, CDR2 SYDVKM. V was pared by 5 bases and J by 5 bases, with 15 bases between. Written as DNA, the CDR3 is TGTGCCAGCAGTAAATCGCAGGGTCGGGAGACCCAGTACTTC. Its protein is CASSKSQGRETQYF.

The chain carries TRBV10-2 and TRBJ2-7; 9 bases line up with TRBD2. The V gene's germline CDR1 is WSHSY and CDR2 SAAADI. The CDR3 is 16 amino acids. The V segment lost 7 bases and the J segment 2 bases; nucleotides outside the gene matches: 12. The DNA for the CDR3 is TGCGCCAGCACCAATTATCTAGCGGGGAGCCCCTACGAGCAGTACTTC. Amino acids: CASTNYLAGSPYEQYF.

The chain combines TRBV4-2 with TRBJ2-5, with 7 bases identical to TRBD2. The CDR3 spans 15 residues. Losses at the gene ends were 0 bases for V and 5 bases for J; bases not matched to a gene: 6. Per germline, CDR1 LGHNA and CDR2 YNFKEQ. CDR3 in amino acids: CASSQDNGGSETQYF. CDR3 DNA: TGTGCCAGCAGCCAAGATAACGGGGGGAGTGAGACCCAGTACTTC.

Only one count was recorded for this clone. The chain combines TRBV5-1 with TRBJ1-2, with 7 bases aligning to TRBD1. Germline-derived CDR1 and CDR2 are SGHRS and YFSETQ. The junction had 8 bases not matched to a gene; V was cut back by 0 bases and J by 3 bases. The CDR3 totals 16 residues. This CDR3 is CASSLDNGGQHYGYTF. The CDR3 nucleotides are TGCGCCAGCAGCTTGGACAACGGGGGACAGCACTATGGCTACACCTTC. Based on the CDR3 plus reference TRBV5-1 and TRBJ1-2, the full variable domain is KAGVTQTPRYLIKTRGQQVTLSCSPISGHRSVSWYQQTPGQGLQFLFEYFSETQRNKGNFPGRFSGRQFSNSRSEMNVSTLELGDSALYLCASSLDNGGQHYGYTFGSGTRLTVV.

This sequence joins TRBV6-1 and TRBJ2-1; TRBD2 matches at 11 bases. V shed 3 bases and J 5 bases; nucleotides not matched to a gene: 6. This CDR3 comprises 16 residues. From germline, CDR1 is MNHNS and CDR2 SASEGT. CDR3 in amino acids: CASSDLLAGVHNEQFF. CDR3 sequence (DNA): TGTGCCAGCAGTGATTTACTAGCGGGAGTTCACAATGAGCAGTTCTTC.

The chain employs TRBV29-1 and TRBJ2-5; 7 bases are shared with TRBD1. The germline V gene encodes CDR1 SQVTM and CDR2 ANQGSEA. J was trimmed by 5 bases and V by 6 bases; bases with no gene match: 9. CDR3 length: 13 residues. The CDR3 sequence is CSVRQGSSETQYF. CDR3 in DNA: TGCAGCGTCCGACAGGGCTCGAGCGAGACCCAGTACTTC.

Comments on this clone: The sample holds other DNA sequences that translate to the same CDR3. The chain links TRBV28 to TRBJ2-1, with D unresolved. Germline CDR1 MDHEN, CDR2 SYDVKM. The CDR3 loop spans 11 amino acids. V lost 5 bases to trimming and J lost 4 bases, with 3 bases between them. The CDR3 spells CASSPYNEQFF. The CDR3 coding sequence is TGTGCCAGCAGTCCTTACAATGAGCAGTTCTTC.

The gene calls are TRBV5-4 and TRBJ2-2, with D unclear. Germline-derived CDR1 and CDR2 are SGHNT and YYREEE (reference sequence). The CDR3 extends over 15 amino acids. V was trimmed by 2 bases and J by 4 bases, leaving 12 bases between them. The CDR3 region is CASSFGSPGTGELFF. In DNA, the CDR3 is TGTGCCAGCAGCTTCGGCTCGCCGGGCACCGGGGAGCTGTTTTTT.

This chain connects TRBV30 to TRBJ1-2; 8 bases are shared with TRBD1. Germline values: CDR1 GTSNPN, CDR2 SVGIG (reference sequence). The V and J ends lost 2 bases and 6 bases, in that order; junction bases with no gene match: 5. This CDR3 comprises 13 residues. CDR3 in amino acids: CAWSRAGGDGYTF. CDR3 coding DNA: TGTGCCTGGAGTCGTGCAGGGGGCGATGGCTACACCTTC.

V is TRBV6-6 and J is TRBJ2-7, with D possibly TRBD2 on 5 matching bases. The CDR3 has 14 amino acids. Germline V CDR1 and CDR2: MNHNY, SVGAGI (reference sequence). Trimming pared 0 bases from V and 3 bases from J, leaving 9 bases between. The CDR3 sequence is CASSYSAGGYEQYF. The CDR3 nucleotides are TGTGCCAGCAGTTACTCCGCAGGAGGCTACGAGCAGTACTTC.

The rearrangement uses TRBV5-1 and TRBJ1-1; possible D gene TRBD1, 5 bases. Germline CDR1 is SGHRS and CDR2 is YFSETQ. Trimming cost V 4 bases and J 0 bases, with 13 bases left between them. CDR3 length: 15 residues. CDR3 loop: CASSLGGGVNTEAFF. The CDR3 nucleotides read TGCGCCAGCAGCCTCGGGGGGGGTGTGAACACTGAAGCTTTCTTT.

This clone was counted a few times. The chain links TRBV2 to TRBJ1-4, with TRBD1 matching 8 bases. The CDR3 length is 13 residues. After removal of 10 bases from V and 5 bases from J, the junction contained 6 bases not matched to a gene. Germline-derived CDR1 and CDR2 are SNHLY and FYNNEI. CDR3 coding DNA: TGTGCCAACTCGGACAGGGAAAATGAAAAACTGTTTTTT. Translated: CANSDRENEKLFF.

The CDR3 reads CASSPGGSYEQYF. The DNA of the CDR3 is TGTGCCAGCAGCCCCGGGGGGTCCTACGAGCAGTACTTC. The chain has TRBV6-5 and TRBJ2-7, with 7 positions matching TRBD2. The V and J ends lost 6 bases and 1 base, in that order; junction bases with no gene match: 3. This CDR3 is built from 13 residues. Germline V gives CDR1 MNHEY, CDR2 SVGAGI.

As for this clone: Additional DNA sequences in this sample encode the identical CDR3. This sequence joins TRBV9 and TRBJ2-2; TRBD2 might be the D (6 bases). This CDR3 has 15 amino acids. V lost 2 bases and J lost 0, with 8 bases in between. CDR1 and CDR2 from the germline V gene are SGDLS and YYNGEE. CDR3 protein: CASSVGTPNTGELFF. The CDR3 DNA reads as TGTGCCAGCAGCGTGGGGACTCCGAACACCGGGGAGCTGTTTTTT.

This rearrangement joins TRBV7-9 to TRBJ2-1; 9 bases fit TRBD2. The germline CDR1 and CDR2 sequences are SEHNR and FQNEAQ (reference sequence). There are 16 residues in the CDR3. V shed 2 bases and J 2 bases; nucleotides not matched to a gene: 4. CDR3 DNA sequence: TGTGCCAGCAGCTTAAGGTCTAGCGGGGCCTACAATGAGCAGTTCTTC. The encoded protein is CASSLRSSGAYNEQFF.